Below are 14 T cell receptor beta chains sequenced from a single sample in a study of shared clonotypes between healthy human individuals (dated by TCRdb to 2020 to 2021). Library creation used the immunoSEQ multiplex PCR assay. What TCRdb holds here is the immuneACCESS table cut down to in-frame rearrangements. Part of the clones is not present; checked against another copy, under half of the missing clones reflect an unresolved V gene, and the others are unexplained. In this sample the table shows some 2,400,000 clones, approximately 96% of which occur a single time. The ten largest clones represent over 0.1% of the sample. Material for sequencing was naive CD4+ T cells sorted from blood. This specimen's cell subset or site label, per the study, means: CD45RA+ positively selected. These receptors were collected from a man between 18 and 35 years old in good health.

V is TRBV28 and J is TRBJ1-2, with D possibly TRBD1 on 6 matching bases. V was cut by 6 bases and J by 6 bases, with 17 bases left in between. The CDR3 extends over 14 amino acids. Germline CDR1 reads MDHEN; CDR2 reads SYDVKM. Written as DNA, the CDR3 is TGTGCCAGCAGCACCCCGGGGGGCGTTAATGGCTACACCTTC. Protein product: CASSTPGGVNGYTF.

This sequence joins TRBV29-1 and TRBJ2-1; D call uncertain. V gave up 4 bases and J gave up 0 bases, with 10 bases separating them. CDR1 and CDR2 from the germline V gene are SQVTM and ANQGSEA. The CDR3 has 14 amino acids. The chain's CDR3 is CSVGSRSSYNEQFF. DNA for the CDR3: TGCAGCGTTGGATCGCGGAGCTCCTACAATGAGCAGTTCTTC.

The chain has TRBV18 and TRBJ2-1; no firm D call. CDR1 and CDR2 (germline): KGHSH, LQKENI. The CDR3 loop spans 15 amino acids. V lost 0 bases and J lost 1, with 7 bases in between. CDR3 residues: CASSPPVRSYNEQFF. DNA for the CDR3: TGTGCCAGCTCACCACCGGTGCGGTCCTACAATGAGCAGTTCTTC. The variable domain in full, completed from reference TRBV18 and TRBJ2-1, reads NAGVMQNPRHLVRRRGQEARLRCSPMKGHSHVYWYRQLPEEGLKFMVYLQKENIIDESGMPKERFSAEFPKEGPSILRIQQVVRGDSAAYFCASSPPVRSYNEQFFGPGTRLTVL.

This chain connects TRBV9 to TRBJ2-3; 7 bases map to TRBD2. The V and J ends lost 3 bases and 0 bases, in that order; junction bases with no gene match: 10. CDR3 length: 17 residues. Germline-derived CDR1 and CDR2 are SGDLS and YYNGEE. CDR3 in amino acids: CASSATSSGPSTDTQYF. In nucleotides, the CDR3 is TGTGCCAGCAGCGCCACCTCTAGCGGCCCTAGCACAGATACGCAGTATTTT.

This clone was seen once. In the same sample, other DNA sequences code for this CDR3. This chain joins TRBV6-5 and TRBJ2-1; 10 bases are a match to TRBD1. This CDR3 has 15 amino acids. V trimming: 2 bases; J trimming: 2 bases; junction bases outside the gene matches: 0. Germline assignment: CDR1 MNHEY and CDR2 SVGAGI. CDR3 amino acids: CASSYDRGPYNEQFF. The CDR3 nucleotides read TGTGCCAGCAGTTACGACAGGGGGCCCTACAATGAGCAGTTCTTC.

This chain links TRBV6-1 with TRBJ1-1; TRBD1 might be the D (6 bases). The germline CDR1 and CDR2 sequences are MNHNS and SASEGT. This CDR3 has 15 amino acids. Trimming left V 5 bases short and J 7 bases short, with 20 bases between. The CDR3 coding sequence is TGTGCCAGCAGTAGTGGGCAACAGGGAGGGCTTGAAGCTTTCTTT. It is translated as CASSSGQQGGLEAFF.

This rearrangement joins TRBV5-4 to TRBJ2-7; no clear D gene. V gave up 0 bases and J gave up 2 bases, with 9 bases separating them. Germline V lookup: CDR1 SGHNT, CDR2 YYREEE (reference sequence). The CDR3 has 14 residues. In nucleotides, the CDR3 is TGTGCCAGCAGCTTGGGCGCACACCCCTACGAGCAGTACTTC. It is translated as CASSLGAHPYEQYF.

The V gene is TRBV9, the J gene TRBJ1-1; TRBD1 is a possible D gene (5 bases). CDR3 length: 15 amino acids. Germline loops: CDR1 SGDLS, CDR2 YYNGEE. V shed 0 bases and J shed 1 base, with 10 bases lying between them. In nucleotides, the CDR3 is TGTGCCAGCAGCGTAGCCCCAGGGCCGAACACTGAAGCTTTCTTT. This sequence encodes CASSVAPGPNTEAFF.

The chain uses TRBV7-9 and TRBJ2-3; D remains unclear. The germline V gene encodes CDR1 SEHNR and CDR2 FQNEAQ (reference sequence). This CDR3 has 12 amino acids. Trimming took 1 base from V and 8 from J, leaving 7 bases between them. The CDR3, as DNA: TGTGCCAGCAGCTTAGATACCGGTACGCAGTATTTT. Translating gives CASSLDTGTQYF.

The rearrangement joins TRBV28 to TRBJ2-7, with TRBD2 identical over 11 bases. The ends lost 5 bases at V and 3 bases at J; junction bases unmatched: 6. Per the germline V gene, CDR1 is MDHEN and CDR2 is SYDVKM. This CDR3 region has 15 residues. CDR3 sequence (DNA): TGTGCCAGCAGTAGATTAGCGGGGGGGATCTACGAGCAGTACTTC. It specifies CASSRLAGGIYEQYF.

The chain carries TRBV19 and TRBJ1-2, with 9 bases matching TRBD1. The CDR3 consists of 14 residues. Trimming at V came to 4 bases and at J to 4 bases, leaving 4 bases not matched to a gene. Germline V gene sequence: CDR1 LNHDA, CDR2 SQIVND (reference sequence). DNA for the CDR3: TGTGCCAGTAGTAGGGGACAGGGCGGCTATGGCTACACCTTC. Translated, it gives CASSRGQGGYGYTF.

V usage is TRBV2 and J usage is TRBJ1-1; D is perhaps TRBD1 (5 bases). The CDR3 is made up of 11 amino acids. In germline, CDR1 is SNHLY, CDR2 FYNNEI. Trimming removed 5 bases at V and 7 bases at J, with 8 bases between. The CDR3 DNA sequence: TGTGCCAGCAGTCGACAGCTTGAAGCTTTCTTT. It encodes CASSRQLEAFF. Filled out from reference TRBV2 and TRBJ1-1, the complete variable domain reads EPEVTQTPSHQVTQMGQEVILRCVPISNHLYFYWYRQILGQKVEFLVSFYNNEISEKSEIFDDQFSVERPDGSNFTLKIRSTKLEDSAMYFCASSRQLEAFFGQGTRLTVV.

V gene TRBV6-5 combines with J gene TRBJ2-4, with D perhaps TRBD1 (6 bases). Trimming cost V 8 bases and J 0 bases, with 14 bases left between them. CDR1 MNHEY and CDR2 SVGAGI come from the germline V gene. This CDR3 is 15 amino acids long. The chain's CDR3 is CASGGLQLAKNIQYF. The CDR3 bases are TGTGCCAGCGGGGGCCTGCAACTAGCCAAAAACATTCAGTACTTC.

The chain uses TRBV4-3 and TRBJ2-5; D not resolved. The V end was cut by 1 base, the J end by 8 bases, with 14 bases between. Germline values: CDR1 LGHNA, CDR2 YSLEER. The CDR3 loop spans 14 amino acids. CDR3 in amino acids: CASSQVSGESTQYF. The CDR3 DNA follows: TGCGCCAGCAGCCAAGTGTCGGGCGAGTCTACCCAGTACTTC.